The 10 T cell receptor beta chains reported below all come from one sample, sequenced in a study of identifying expanded T cells in peripheral blood (dated by TCRdb to about 2019). To prepare the library, the immunoSEQ multiplex PCR assay was applied. TCRdb re-hosts the immuneACCESS table, in-frame sequences only. Its copies lack some clones; in the studies checked, an unresolved V gene accounts for under half of them, and the cause for the rest is not known. Recorded for this sample are some 95,000 clones; around 87% of them occurred a single time. The ten largest clonotypes hold around 5.6% of the sample. The specimen sequenced was blood. These TCRs come from a person between 18 and 75 years old in good health.

This rearrangement joins TRBV19 to TRBJ2-1, with D tentatively TRBD1 (6 bases). Per the germline V gene, CDR1 is LNHDA and CDR2 is SQIVND (reference sequence). Trimming pared 6 bases from V and 7 bases from J, leaving 13 bases between. The CDR3 runs 13 residues. CDR3 sequence: CASRVRGENEQFF. The CDR3 DNA sequence: TGTGCCAGTAGGGTCAGGGGCGAGAATGAGCAGTTCTTC.

This chain uses TRBV4-1 with TRBJ1-4; D call uncertain. CDR1 MGHRA and CDR2 YSYEKL come from the germline V gene. This CDR3 is 14 amino acids long. Trimming cost V 2 bases and J 0 bases, with 4 bases left between them. CDR3 coding DNA: TGCGCCAGCAGCCAAACCGCAACTAATGAAAAACTGTTTTTT. Protein: CASSQTATNEKLFF.

The rearrangement uses TRBV7-2 and TRBJ1-3; D is ambiguous. This CDR3 spans 14 amino acids. Per the germline V gene, CDR1 is SGHTA and CDR2 is FQGNSA. The germline V and J ends were trimmed by 5 bases and 3 bases, with 11 bases remaining between them. CDR3 sequence reads: CASSRSLGGNTIYF. The CDR3 bases are TGTGCCAGCAGCCGGAGTCTGGGTGGAAACACCATATATTTT.

The V and J genes are TRBV7-6 and TRBJ2-1; 7 bases agree with TRBD2. The germline gives CDR1 SGHVS, CDR2 FNYEAQ. This CDR3 spans 15 amino acids. V shed 1 base, J shed 3 bases, and the junction held 3 bases outside the gene matches. CDR3: CASSLETSNYNEQFF. CDR3 nucleotide sequence: TGTGCCAGCAGCTTAGAGACTAGCAACTACAATGAGCAGTTCTTC.

The chain links TRBV7-2 to TRBJ1-2; a weak D match, TRBD1 (6 bases). Trimming cost V 1 base and J 8 bases, with 17 bases left between them. Germline V gene sequence: CDR1 SGHTA, CDR2 FQGNSA. The length of the CDR3 is 15 residues. This CDR3 reads CASSLGSAGDVGYTF. The CDR3 DNA reads TGTGCCAGCAGCTTAGGGTCCGCAGGGGATGTGGGCTACACCTTC.

This chain links TRBV6-5 with TRBJ1-1; D might be TRBD1 (6 bases). Trimming stripped 1 base from V and 7 bases from J, with 16 bases between. Germline lookup yields CDR1 MNHEY and CDR2 SVGAGI. The CDR3 loop spans 15 amino acids. CDR3 protein: CASSYLKGGPFEAFF. CDR3 nucleotides: TGTGCCAGCAGTTACTTAAAGGGGGGCCCCTTTGAAGCTTTCTTT.

The chain employs TRBV5-5 and TRBJ1-3; tentatively, D is TRBD1 (5 bases). This CDR3 is built from 15 residues. Looked up from germline, CDR1 is SGHKS and CDR2 is YYEKEE (reference sequence). Deletions cut 5 bases from V and 0 bases from J, with 12 bases between. CDR3 coding DNA: TGTGCCAGCAGTTTTTGGGGGAGCTCTGGAAACACCATATATTTT. It specifies CASSFWGSSGNTIYF.

The rearrangement links TRBV6-5 to TRBJ2-1, with D perhaps matching TRBD1 (6 bases). Germline V gives CDR1 MNHEY, CDR2 SVGAGI. This CDR3 has 13 amino acids. V was trimmed by 4 bases and J by 8 bases, leaving 12 bases between them. CDR3 region: CASSWGRGYEQFF. The CDR3 bases are TGTGCCAGCAGTTGGGGCAGGGGCTATGAGCAGTTCTTC.

This chain's CDR3 is CASFRTGKSEQYF. CDR3 nucleotide sequence: TGTGCCAGCTTCAGGACAGGGAAGTCCGAGCAGTACTTC. The V and J genes are TRBV6-1 and TRBJ2-7; 8 bases fit TRBD1. V dropped 8 bases and J dropped 6; count of bases not matched to a gene: 9. The CDR3 covers 13 residues. CDR1 is MNHNS, CDR2 SASEGT, per germline.

The chain combines TRBV5-6 with TRBJ2-5, with D hard to call. V gave up 2 bases and J gave up 5 bases, with 13 bases separating them. The CDR3 consists of 14 residues. Germline V gives CDR1 SGHDT, CDR2 YYEEEE. CDR3 region: CASSFRVSWETQYF. CDR3 DNA: TGTGCCAGCAGCTTCCGGGTTAGCTGGGAGACCCAGTACTTC.